The rows below give T cell receptor beta chains drawn from one sample of a study of T cell repertoires in cytomegalovirus infection. From the reads, TCRdb called clonotypes with MiXCR, one entry per CDR3 protein. The sample holds about 830,000 distinct CDR3 sequences, over 25% seen once. Antigen specificity for these receptors is unknown. The starting material was cultured CD8+ T cells from PBMCs, obtained from culture after CMV antigen stimulation. These receptors were obtained from a human donor in good health (CMV status not recorded). Some clones in this sample may be carry-over from other donors' samples. Both conserved end residues are part of each CDR3. A D gene is named only where the DNA matches it firmly. Only part of the rows carry a size: once, few, many, or a class if the clone is expanded.

CDR3 protein: CASSLGGIGVRNQPQHF
CDR3 DNA: TGTGCCAGCAGCCTCGGGGGTATTGGGGTGCGCAATCAGCCCCAGCATTTT
V gene: TRBV7-2
D gene: .
J gene: TRBJ1-5
clone size: many

CDR3 protein: CASSSNFNTGELFF
CDR3 DNA: TGTGCCAGCAGCTCAAACTTCAACACCGGGGAGCTGTTTTTT
V gene: TRBV7-6
D gene: .
J gene: TRBJ2-2
clone size: few

CDR3 protein: CASGSDRGLVATVSQETQYF
CDR3 DNA: TGTGCTAGTGGCTCGGACAGGGGGCTTGTGGCGACGGTGAGCCAAGAGACCCAGTACTTC
V gene: TRBV12-5
D gene: TRBD1
J gene: TRBJ2-5
clone size: few

CDR3 protein: CASSLKGGQDEQFF
CDR3 DNA: TGTGCCAGCAGCCTCAAAGGGGGCCAGGATGAGCAGTTCTTC
V gene: TRBV7-3
D gene: TRBD1
J gene: TRBJ2-1
clone size: .

CDR3 protein: CASSALAGGNNEQFF
CDR3 DNA: TGTGCCAGCAGTGCGCTAGCGGGGGGGAATAATGAGCAGTTCTTC
V gene: TRBV28
D gene: TRBD2
J gene: TRBJ2-1
clone size: medium-sized

CDR3 protein: CASTALTGGNEKLFF
CDR3 DNA: TGTGCCAGCACCGCCTTAACAGGGGGTAATGAAAAACTGTTTTTT
V gene: TRBV12-3/TRBV12-4
D gene: TRBD1
J gene: TRBJ1-4
clone size: few

CDR3 protein: CASSPSQVNTEAFF
CDR3 DNA: TGTGCCAGCAGTCCCTCACAGGTGAACACTGAAGCTTTCTTT
V gene: TRBV27
D gene: .
J gene: TRBJ1-1
clone size: .

CDR3 protein: CASSQVGGVSYEQYF
CDR3 DNA: TGCGCCAGCAGCCAAGTCGGGGGGGTCTCCTACGAGCAGTACTTC
V gene: TRBV4-1
D gene: TRBD2
J gene: TRBJ2-7
clone size: few

CDR3 protein: CASRSGQYNQPQHF
CDR3 DNA: TGTGCCAGCAGGTCGGGGCAGTACAATCAGCCCCAGCATTTT
V gene: TRBV27
D gene: .
J gene: TRBJ1-5
clone size: few

CDR3 protein: CASSQSRTGSNYGYTF
CDR3 DNA: TGTGCCAGCAGCCAATCCCGGACAGGGTCTAACTATGGCTACACCTTC
V gene: TRBV16
D gene: TRBD1
J gene: TRBJ1-2
clone size: .

CDR3 protein: CAISTSGGPDTQYF
CDR3 DNA: TGCGCCATTTCGACTAGCGGGGGGCCAGATACGCAGTATTTT
V gene: TRBV10-2
D gene: TRBD2
J gene: TRBJ2-3
clone size: .

CDR3 protein: CASSESRRFQETQYF
CDR3 DNA: TGTGCCAGCAGTGAAAGTCGGCGGTTCCAAGAGACCCAGTACTTC
V gene: TRBV6-1
D gene: .
J gene: TRBJ2-5
clone size: .

CDR3 protein: CASSGRRLVDMNTEAFF
CDR3 DNA: TGTGCCAGCAGCGGTCGGCGTCTGGTGGATATGAACACTGAAGCTTTCTTT
V gene: TRBV7-9
D gene: .
J gene: TRBJ1-1
clone size: few

CDR3 protein: CASSLSGGFEAFF
CDR3 DNA: TGTGCCAGCAGTTTATCTGGGGGCTTCGAAGCTTTCTTT
V gene: TRBV27
D gene: .
J gene: TRBJ1-1
clone size: .

CDR3 protein: CASRGGQGISTEAFF
CDR3 DNA: TGTGCCAGCAGGGGGGGACAGGGGATATCGACTGAAGCTTTCTTT
V gene: TRBV6-1
D gene: TRBD1
J gene: TRBJ1-1
clone size: .

CDR3 protein: CASSLGASSYNSPLHF
CDR3 DNA: TGTGCCAGCAGTTTGGGGGCGAGCTCCTATAATTCACCCCTCCACTTT
V gene: TRBV27
D gene: .
J gene: TRBJ1-6
clone size: .

CDR3 protein: CASSFSAAGEEQYF
CDR3 DNA: TGTGCCAGCAGTTTCTCGGCGGCAGGGGAGGAGCAGTACTTC
V gene: TRBV6-2/TRBV6-3
D gene: .
J gene: TRBJ2-7
clone size: .

CDR3 protein: CASGTPESSYNEQFF
CDR3 DNA: TGCGCCAGCGGCACCCCCGAGAGCTCCTACAATGAGCAGTTCTTC
V gene: TRBV5-1
D gene: .
J gene: TRBJ2-1
clone size: once

CDR3 protein: CASREDRRHTEAFF
CDR3 DNA: TGTGCCAGCAGGGAGGACAGGCGACACACTGAAGCTTTCTTT
V gene: TRBV6-1
D gene: TRBD1
J gene: TRBJ1-1
clone size: .

CDR3 protein: CASSVASLAGGRYNEQFF
CDR3 DNA: TGTGCCAGCAGCGTAGCTTCCCTAGCGGGGGGCCGTTACAATGAGCAGTTCTTC
V gene: TRBV9
D gene: TRBD2
J gene: TRBJ2-1
clone size: few

CDR3 protein: CASREEGASTDTQYF
CDR3 DNA: TGTGCCAGCAGGGAGGAGGGAGCAAGCACAGATACGCAGTATTTT
V gene: TRBV6-1
D gene: .
J gene: TRBJ2-3
clone size: many

CDR3 protein: CASSLDARGSPDTQYF
CDR3 DNA: TGTGCCAGCAGCTTAGACGCCAGGGGGTCCCCAGATACGCAGTATTTT
V gene: TRBV7-2
D gene: TRBD1
J gene: TRBJ2-3
clone size: .

CDR3 protein: CASSLNRGRFTEAFF
CDR3 DNA: TGTGCCAGCAGCTTGAACAGGGGGCGATTCACTGAAGCTTTCTTT
V gene: TRBV7-2
D gene: TRBD1
J gene: TRBJ1-1
clone size: many

CDR3 protein: CASRQGLNYGYTF
CDR3 DNA: TGTGCCAGTAGACAAGGTCTTAACTATGGCTACACCTTC
V gene: TRBV19
D gene: .
J gene: TRBJ1-2
clone size: .

CDR3 protein: CASNPRWGEQYF
CDR3 DNA: TGTGCCAGCAATCCCCGATGGGGCGAGCAGTACTTC
V gene: TRBV27
D gene: .
J gene: TRBJ2-7
clone size: .

CDR3 protein: CASSPYRRGYNEQFF
CDR3 DNA: TGTGCCAGCAGCCCCTACAGACGGGGGTACAATGAGCAGTTCTTC
V gene: TRBV14
D gene: .
J gene: TRBJ2-1
clone size: .

CDR3 protein: CASSLAAGKRGFTDTQYF
CDR3 DNA: TGTGCCAGCAGCTTGGCTGCTGGCAAGAGGGGGTTCACAGATACGCAGTATTTT
V gene: TRBV5-4
D gene: .
J gene: TRBJ2-3
clone size: few

CDR3 protein: CASSPEPVSNQPQHF
CDR3 DNA: TGTGCCAGCAGTCCAGAGCCAGTTAGCAATCAGCCCCAGCATTTT
V gene: TRBV12-3/TRBV12-4
D gene: .
J gene: TRBJ1-5
clone size: few

CDR3 protein: CASSQEASGGAPTYNEQFF
CDR3 DNA: TGCGCCAGCAGCCAAGAGGCTAGCGGGGGGGCACCCACCTACAATGAGCAGTTCTTC
V gene: TRBV4-3
D gene: TRBD2
J gene: TRBJ2-1
clone size: .

CDR3 protein: CASSERTGYYNEQFF
CDR3 DNA: TGTGCCAGCAGCGAGCGGACAGGGTACTACAATGAGCAGTTCTTC
V gene: TRBV11-3
D gene: TRBD1
J gene: TRBJ2-1
clone size: few

CDR3 protein: CASSPSTAYNEQFF
CDR3 DNA: TGTGCCAGCTCACCTTCGACAGCTTACAATGAGCAGTTCTTC
V gene: TRBV18
D gene: .
J gene: TRBJ2-1
clone size: .

CDR3 protein: CASSPGDRNSPLHF
CDR3 DNA: TGTGCCAGCTCACCAGGGGACCGGAATTCACCCCTCCACTTT
V gene: TRBV18
D gene: .
J gene: TRBJ1-6
clone size: .

CDR3 protein: CSAWTGDSNQPQHF
CDR3 DNA: TGCAGCGCATGGACAGGGGATAGCAATCAGCCCCAGCATTTT
V gene: TRBV29-1
D gene: TRBD1
J gene: TRBJ1-5
clone size: few

CDR3 protein: CSARLGDQNYGYTF
CDR3 DNA: TGCAGTGCTAGGTTGGGGGACCAAAACTATGGCTACACCTTC
V gene: TRBV20-1
D gene: .
J gene: TRBJ1-2
clone size: .

CDR3 protein: CASSEGRGSYNEQFF
CDR3 DNA: TGTGCCAGCAGTGAGGGGAGGGGGTCCTACAATGAGCAGTTCTTC
V gene: TRBV6-1
D gene: .
J gene: TRBJ2-1
clone size: few

CDR3 protein: CASRPPGTDQPQHF
CDR3 DNA: TGTGCCAGCAGACCCCCGGGGACAGATCAGCCCCAGCATTTT
V gene: TRBV2
D gene: TRBD1
J gene: TRBJ1-5
clone size: few

CDR3 protein: CASSKLDSTRGYTF
CDR3 DNA: TGTGCCAGCAGCAAGTTGGACAGCACTCGGGGCTACACCTTC
V gene: TRBV27
D gene: .
J gene: TRBJ1-2
clone size: few

CDR3 protein: CSAPTAFYGYTF
CDR3 DNA: TGCAGTGCCCCGACAGCCTTCTATGGCTACACCTTC
V gene: TRBV20-1
D gene: .
J gene: TRBJ1-2
clone size: few

CDR3 protein: CASSPDRIYGYTF
CDR3 DNA: TGTGCCAGCAGTCCTGACAGAATATACGGCTACACCTTC
V gene: TRBV27
D gene: .
J gene: TRBJ1-2
clone size: few

CDR3 protein: CASSYGKALMNTEAFF
CDR3 DNA: TGTGCCAGCAGTTACGGGAAGGCGTTGATGAACACTGAAGCTTTCTTT
V gene: TRBV6-6
D gene: .
J gene: TRBJ1-1
clone size: once

CDR3 protein: CASSLLPGQGSFQEAKNIQYF
CDR3 DNA: TGTGCCAGCAGTTTACTCCCCGGACAGGGGTCTTTTCAAGAAGCCAAAAACATTCAGTACTTC
V gene: TRBV28
D gene: TRBD1
J gene: TRBJ2-4
clone size: .

CDR3 protein: CASSYNRVTEAFF
CDR3 DNA: TGTGCCAGCAGTTACAACAGGGTAACTGAAGCTTTCTTT
V gene: TRBV6-2/TRBV6-3
D gene: .
J gene: TRBJ1-1
clone size: .

CDR3 protein: CSARTTGGAWYNEQFF
CDR3 DNA: TGCAGTGCTAGAACAACCGGGGGGGCCTGGTACAATGAGCAGTTCTTC
V gene: TRBV20-1
D gene: TRBD2
J gene: TRBJ2-1
clone size: .

CDR3 protein: CASSIPRGTEAFF
CDR3 DNA: TGTGCCAGTAGTATTCCCAGGGGCACTGAAGCTTTCTTT
V gene: TRBV19
D gene: .
J gene: TRBJ1-1
clone size: few

CDR3 protein: CASSYSRGRAGELFF
CDR3 DNA: TGTGCCAGCAGTTACTCCCGGGGGCGGGCCGGGGAGCTGTTTTTT
V gene: TRBV6-5
D gene: .
J gene: TRBJ2-2
clone size: .

CDR3 protein: CASSQDPPGASTDTQYF
CDR3 DNA: TGCGCCAGCAGCCAAGACCCACCGGGGGCTAGCACAGATACGCAGTATTTT
V gene: TRBV4-1
D gene: .
J gene: TRBJ2-3
clone size: few

CDR3 protein: CASSYEQGQGNTEAFF
CDR3 DNA: TGTGCCAGCAGTTACGAGCAGGGACAAGGGAACACTGAAGCTTTCTTT
V gene: TRBV6-2/TRBV6-3
D gene: .
J gene: TRBJ1-1
clone size: few

CDR3 protein: CASSSGMGGLRSGTDTQYF
CDR3 DNA: TGTGCCAGCAGTTCCGGAATGGGGGGGCTACGGTCCGGCACAGATACGCAGTATTTT
V gene: TRBV27
D gene: .
J gene: TRBJ2-3
clone size: .